This TCR beta chain was captured by sequencing in a study of T cells in localized non-small cell lung cancer. The repertoire was sequenced with immunoSEQ multiplex PCR; TCRdb's copy has only in-frame clones and lacks some. Of about 24,000 clones in the sample, roughly 90% are singletons; the top ten hold 2.5% to 3%. Worth noting for this clone: The antigen is unknown.

General study points: An association was observed between higher blood T cell density and longer overall survival. Researchers found a median around 50 of the top 100 tumor clones in adjacent lung. The highest T cell clonality was in uninvolved adjacent lung, above tumor.

V gave up 3 bases and J gave up 7 bases; unmatched junction bases: 9. The CDR3 length is 15 residues. Germline-derived CDR1 and CDR2 are LNHNV and YYDKDF (reference sequence). The specimen comprised peripheral blood, sampled before any cancer treatment. The rearrangement uses TRBV15 and TRBJ1-5, with 7 bases identical to TRBD1. This TCR was recovered from a woman aged 35 to 70 with stage I lung adenocarcinoma. CDR3 DNA sequence: TGTGCCACCAGCAGCGACAGACAGGGTTGGCAGCCCCAGCATTTT. It specifies CATSSDRQGWQPQHF.